This TCR beta chain was retrieved from a study of OX40 agonist ivuxolimab in advanced cancers. Study-wide points: Fewer expanded clones were found on average in CD4+ than in CD8+ T cells.

Generated by immunoSEQ multiplex PCR, the TCRdb table keeps only in-frame clones and is missing some. The sample lists 65,000 to 80,000 clones; roughly 80% were seen once. CDR1 and CDR2 (germline): MNHNY, SVGAGI (reference sequence). V was shortened by 6 bases and J by 0 bases, with 12 bases between the two germline ends. CDR3 length equals 15 residues. On this clone itself: Its target is not known.

The chain recombines TRBV6-6 with TRBJ2-4; D perhaps matches TRBD1 (5 bases). Sample: CD4+ or CD8+ T cells sorted from blood, taken in a trial of the OX40 agonist ivuxolimab. The sequence derives from an adult with an advanced solid tumor such as melanoma, head and neck, liver or kidney cancer. CDR3 residues: CASSPDRIAKNIQYF. The DNA for the CDR3 is TGTGCCAGCAGCCCCGACAGAATAGCCAAAAACATTCAGTACTTC.